One sample yielded the 2 T cell receptor beta chains listed below, sequenced in a study of shared clonotypes between healthy human individuals. Profiled with immunoSEQ multiplex PCR; TCRdb holds only in-frame clones, not every one. The sample comprises 850,000 to 1,100,000 clones, 70% to 85% of which are singletons, and approximately 0.95% rests with the top ten. Sequencing was performed on memory CD4+ T cells from PBMCs. As for subset: CD45RA-negative fraction. All receptors come from a man in his late teens or twenties in good health. Some clones in this sample may be carry-over from other donors' samples.

The gene calls are TRBV4-3 and TRBJ1-5, with a weak D call TRBD1 (6 bases). The CDR3 covers 13 residues. Trimming shortened V by 5 bases and J by 5 bases, and 10 bases separated the two germline ends. From germline, CDR1 is LGHNA and CDR2 YSLEER. In DNA form, the CDR3 reads TGCGCCAGCAGCGCACAGGGAGATCAGCCCCAGCATTTT. The encoded protein is CASSAQGDQPQHF.

V usage is TRBV5-6 and J usage is TRBJ2-2; D uncertain. CDR1 and CDR2 (germline): SGHDT, YYEEEE. Trimming shortened V by 1 base and J by 0 bases, and 10 bases separated the two germline ends. The CDR3 consists of 16 residues. The chain's CDR3 is CASSLRRSTNTGELFF. The DNA for the CDR3 is TGTGCCAGCAGCTTGAGGCGGTCTACGAACACCGGGGAGCTGTTTTTT.